These T cell receptor beta chains were read from a single sample in a study of CD8+ T cells in alopecia areata. Repertoires were generated with immunoSEQ multiplex PCR, while TCRdb's copy carries only in-frame clones and drops some. The repertoire holds 90,000 to 100,000 clones, 35% to 50% seen once, with around 0.8% in the top ten. The material sequenced was CD4+ T cells sorted from blood. The receptors shown here come from a human donor with alopecia areata. Both conserved end residues are part of each CDR3. A D gene is named only where the DNA matches it firmly. Clone size is shown for a subset of rows, as once, few, many or a class of expanded clone.

TRBJ1-3	NA	TRBV5-1	NA	TGCGCCAGCAGCCTGGAGGGATTCTCTGGAAACACCATATATTTT	CASSLEGFSGNTIYF
TRBJ2-3	NA	TRBV28	TRBD2	TGTGCCAGCAGGCCCGGGACTAGCGGAGCTAGCACAGATACGCAGTATTTT	CASRPGTSGASTDTQYF
TRBJ2-1	NA	TRBV7-9	NA	TGTGCCAGCAGCATCCGGCCTTACAATGAGCAGTTCTTC	CASSIRPYNEQFF
TRBJ1-1	NA	TRBV7-2	NA	TGTGCCAGCAGCTCCTCCTTGGCGGGAGCGAACACTGAAGCTTTCTTT	CASSSSLAGANTEAFF
TRBJ2-5	few	TRBV6-6	TRBD1	TGTGCCAGCAGTTACTCGAGGGACAGGGGACGGGAGACCCAGTACTTC	CASSYSRDRGRETQYF
TRBJ1-1	NA	TRBV9	TRBD1	TGTGCCAGCAGCCCTGTGGACAGGGGGAACACTGAAGCTTTCTTT	CASSPVDRGNTEAFF
TRBJ2-5	NA	TRBV7-2	NA	TGTGCCAGCAGCTTCGCTGGACTCCTTCAAGAGACCCAGTACTTC	CASSFAGLLQETQYF
TRBJ2-1	NA	TRBV18	NA	TGTGCCAGCTCATCGGAGATGTCCAATGAGCAGTTCTTC	CASSSEMSNEQFF
TRBJ1-1	few	TRBV28	NA	TGTGCCAGCAGTACAGGGTTCAACACTGAAGCTTTCTTT	CASSTGFNTEAFF
TRBJ2-2	few	TRBV6-6	NA	TGTGCCAGCAAGGTGGGCGCCTCAAACACCGGGGAGCTGTTTTTT	CASKVGASNTGELFF
TRBJ1-1	few	TRBV30	NA	TGTGCCTGGATCACCGGACAGTTTGAAGCTTTCTTT	CAWITGQFEAFF
TRBJ2-1	few	TRBV4-1	NA	TGCGCCAGCAGCCAAGATCGGGAAAACAATGAGCAGTTCTTC	CASSQDRENNEQFF
TRBJ2-3	once	TRBV20-1	NA	TGCAGTGCAGCCGGCCGGGATACGCAGTATTTT	CSAAGRDTQYF
TRBJ2-7	NA	TRBV29-1	TRBD2	TGCAGCGTTGTCGTTGGGACTACCCATATCTACGAGCAGTACTTC	CSVVVGTTHIYEQYF
TRBJ2-1	few	TRBV6-5	NA	TGTGCCAGTAAAATGGGGCTAGGGAACAATGAGCAGTTCTTC	CASKMGLGNNEQFF
TRBJ1-5	NA	TRBV19	TRBD1	TGTGCCAGCGCGGACAGGGCGGATCAGCCCCAGCATTTT	CASADRADQPQHF
TRBJ1-1	NA	TRBV5-6	NA	TGTGCCAGCAGCTTGGAGGGTGGAGGTCTCCGATCCGGAGCTTTCTTT	CASSLEGGGLRSGAFF